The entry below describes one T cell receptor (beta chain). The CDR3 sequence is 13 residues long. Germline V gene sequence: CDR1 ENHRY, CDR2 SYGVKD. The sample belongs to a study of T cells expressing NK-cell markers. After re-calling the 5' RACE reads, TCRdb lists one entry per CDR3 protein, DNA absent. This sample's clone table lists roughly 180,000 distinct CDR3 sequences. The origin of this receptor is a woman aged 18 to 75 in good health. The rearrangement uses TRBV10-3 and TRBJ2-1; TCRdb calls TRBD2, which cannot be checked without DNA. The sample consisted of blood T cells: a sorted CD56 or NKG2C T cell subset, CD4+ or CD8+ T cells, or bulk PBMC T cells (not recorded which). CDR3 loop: CATTASGENEQFF.